These 29 T cell receptor beta chains were all obtained from the same sample, sequenced in a study of blood T cell repertoires in COVID-19. Measured with immunoSEQ multiplex PCR; TCRdb has only the in-frame clones, and not every one. The data contain about 220,000 clones, 86% of them singletons. The sample consisted of PBMCs or T cells enriched from blood (not recorded which). These receptors came from a woman between 35 and 50 years old with acute COVID-19.

This clone showed up just once. The chain has TRBV19 and TRBJ2-7; 8 bases are a match to TRBD1. CDR1 and CDR2 (germline): LNHDA, SQIVND (reference sequence). The CDR3 consists of 14 residues. The ends lost 5 bases at V and 0 bases at J; junction bases unmatched: 3. CDR3 amino acids: CASSGTGGSYEQYF. CDR3 coding DNA: TGTGCCAGTAGTGGGACAGGAGGCTCCTACGAGCAGTACTTC.

This clone came up once. At one end the junction does not follow the germline gene, possibly because of a read error. The V gene is TRBV2, the J gene TRBJ2-3; TRBD1 aligns across 9 bases. This CDR3 region has 15 residues. Germline assignment: CDR1 SNHLY and CDR2 FYNNEI. This chain's CDR3 is CASSDGTGITDTQYF. The CDR3 DNA follows: TGTGCCAGCAGTGATGGGACAGGGATCACAGATACCCAGTATTTT.

V and J are TRBV14 and TRBJ1-2, with unresolved D. V gave up 4 bases and J gave up 4 bases, with 13 bases separating them. Per germline, CDR1 SGHDN and CDR2 FVKESK. The CDR3 loop spans 14 amino acids. The CDR3 DNA reads TGTGCCAGCAGCCCCCTTAGAGGGTTCTATGGCTACACCTTC. Translation gives CASSPLRGFYGYTF.

V is TRBV15 and J is TRBJ2-1; 7 bases align to TRBD1. Trimming removed 0 bases from V and 4 bases from J; junction bases left unmatched: 6. Germline CDR1 is LNHNV and CDR2 is YYDKDF (reference sequence). CDR3 length: 16 amino acids. CDR3 in DNA: TGTGCCACCAGCAGAGATCGATACAGGGGTTACAATGAGCAGTTCTTC. Translation: CATSRDRYRGYNEQFF.

CDR3 region: CASSPPYRDRGPHSGNTIYF. CDR3 DNA: TGTGCCAGTAGTCCCCCGTACCGGGACAGGGGACCTCACTCTGGAAACACCATATATTTT. V and J are TRBV19 and TRBJ1-3; 10 bases map to TRBD1. Germline-derived CDR1 and CDR2 are LNHDA and SQIVND (reference sequence). V was clipped by 5 bases and J by 0 bases; unmatched bases: 16. There are 20 residues in the CDR3. The full variable domain, completed using reference TRBV19 and TRBJ1-3, is DGGITQSPKYLFRKEGQNVTLSCEQNLNHDAMYWYRQDPGQGLRLIYYSQIVNDFQKGDIAEGYSVSREKKESFPLTVTSAQKNPTAFYLCASSPPYRDRGPHSGNTIYFGEGSWLTVV.

The rearrangement uses TRBV10-2 and TRBJ1-1, with D tentatively TRBD1 (5 bases). This CDR3 is 13 amino acids long. CDR1 is WSHSY, CDR2 SAAADI, per germline. Trimming cost V 8 bases and J 5 bases, with 15 bases left between them. The CDR3 coding sequence is TGCGCCAGCCAGGTAGGGGTAGAAACTGAAGCTTTCTTT. It yields the protein CASQVGVETEAFF.

The chain uses TRBV7-2 and TRBJ1-1; no clear D. Germline V lookup: CDR1 SGHTA, CDR2 FQGNSA. The CDR3 consists of 12 residues. Trimming pared 5 bases from V and 7 bases from J, leaving 11 bases between. The CDR3 bases are TGTGCCAGCAGCCGTACCCGGGGTGAAGCTTTCTTT. This encodes CASSRTRGEAFF.

V gene TRBV2 combines with J gene TRBJ2-3; 7 nucleotides match TRBD2. CDR1 SNHLY and CDR2 FYNNEI come from the germline V gene. The CDR3 length is 13 residues. V dropped 5 bases and J dropped 3; count of bases not matched to a gene: 2. The CDR3 DNA reads as TGTGCCAGCAGTAGGGAGGGGACAGATACGCAGTATTTT. Amino acid sequence: CASSREGTDTQYF.

This clone occurred a few times. The rearrangement links TRBV5-1 to TRBJ1-2; possible D gene TRBD1, 6 bases. V gave up 4 bases and J gave up 4 bases, with 17 bases separating them. Germline V gives CDR1 SGHRS, CDR2 YFSETQ. This CDR3 comprises 15 residues. CDR3 loop: CASSPATGRGYGYTF. In DNA form, the CDR3 reads TGCGCCAGCAGCCCAGCGACAGGTCGGGGCTATGGCTACACCTTC.

The gene calls are TRBV5-4 and TRBJ2-5, with 14 bases lining up with TRBD2. The CDR3 extends over 18 amino acids. The J segment lost 5 bases and the V segment lost 3 bases, leaving 12 bases of the junction unmatched. Germline V gene sequence: CDR1 SGHNT, CDR2 YYREEE (reference sequence). CDR3 coding DNA: TGTGCCAGCAGCTATACCCGCCGACTAGCGGGGGGGCTCGAGACCCAGTACTTC. Its protein is CASSYTRRLAGGLETQYF.

The chain employs TRBV23-1 and TRBJ2-7; tentative D call: TRBD1 (6 bases). TRBV23-1 is classed as an ORF, of uncertain function. The CDR3 is 20 residues long. Trimming shortened V by 4 bases and J by 3 bases, and 31 bases separated the two germline ends. In nucleotides, the CDR3 is TGCGCCAGCAGTCCTGACCGACAGGCCAATCCATCGATCGGCCTCTACGAGCAGTACGTC. It yields the protein CASSPDRQANPSIGLYEQYV.

Comments on this clone: The junction does not match germline at one end; this may be a read error. V gene TRBV7-7 combines with J gene TRBJ2-7; 8 bases map to TRBD1. Germline values: CDR1 SSHAT, CDR2 FNYEAQ (reference sequence). The CDR3 runs 16 residues. Here the CDR3 reads CASSLDVARGLDEQYF. In DNA form, the CDR3 reads TGTGCTAGCAGCTTAGATGTGGCCAGGGGGCTGGACGAGCAGTACTTC.

The chain links TRBV19 to TRBJ1-5, with 10 bases matching TRBD1. Germline CDR1 reads LNHDA; CDR2 reads SQIVND (reference sequence). The V and J ends lost 4 bases and 6 bases, in that order; junction bases with no gene match: 6. This CDR3 contains 15 residues. Written as DNA, the CDR3 is TGTGCCAGTAGTACGGGACAGGGGCTCTCTCAGCCCCAGCATTTT. Translating it yields CASSTGQGLSQPQHF.

V and J are TRBV10-3 and TRBJ1-2; TRBD1 is a possible D gene (5 bases). The CDR3 is 12 residues long. The V and J ends lost 2 bases and 4 bases respectively, with 5 bases between them. CDR1 and CDR2 from the germline V gene are ENHRY and SYGVKD. CDR3 sequence (DNA): TGTGCCATCAGTGAGGACAGCTATGGCTACACCTTC. Its protein product is CAISEDSYGYTF.

V gene TRBV27 combines with J gene TRBJ2-1, with TRBD2 as a possible D gene (6 bases). The CDR3 has 15 residues. Trimming shortened V by 5 bases and J by 0 bases, and 11 bases separated the two germline ends. Germline CDR1 reads MNHEY; CDR2 reads SMNVEV (reference sequence). In DNA, the CDR3 is TGTGCCAGCAGTCCGGGACTTGGCTCCTACAATGAGCAGTTCTTC. Translation gives CASSPGLGSYNEQFF.

The chain combines TRBV9 with TRBJ1-5; D remains unclear. CDR3 length: 13 residues. In germline, CDR1 is SGDLS, CDR2 YYNGEE. With 4 bases removed from V and 1 base from J, the gap between germline ends came to 6 bases. The DNA of the CDR3 is TGTGCCAGCAGCCCGAGGAGCAATCAGCCCCAGCATTTT. As protein: CASSPRSNQPQHF.

In its sample, this clone was seen once. V is TRBV7-9 and J is TRBJ2-1, with TRBD2 identical over 7 bases. The CDR3 totals 17 residues. Per the germline V gene, CDR1 is SEHNR and CDR2 is FQNEAQ (reference sequence). The V gene end was trimmed by 5 bases and the J gene end by 5 bases; junction bases not matched to a gene: 15. This CDR3 reads CASSQGQFGRGHNEQFF. The CDR3 region has the DNA TGTGCCAGCAGCCAAGGCCAATTTGGGAGGGGCCACAATGAGCAGTTCTTC.

This clone occurred a few times. This chain joins TRBV29-1 and TRBJ1-2, with TRBD1 identical over 10 bases. The germline V gene encodes CDR1 SQVTM and CDR2 ANQGSEA. This CDR3 has 15 amino acids. J gave up 4 bases and V 4 bases, and 9 bases lay outside the gene matches. The CDR3 DNA sequence: TGCAGCGTTGGGTTAGCGACAGGGGGCAGCTATGGCTACACCTTC. Translated, it gives CSVGLATGGSYGYTF.

The rearrangement uses TRBV29-1 and TRBJ1-1; the D gene is possibly TRBD1 (5 bases). The length of the CDR3 is 14 residues. Germline values: CDR1 SQVTM, CDR2 ANQGSEA. V lost 3 bases to trimming and J lost 3 bases, with 14 bases between them. The CDR3 here is CSVEGRGSDTEAFF. The CDR3 DNA reads as TGCAGCGTTGAGGGCCGGGGGTCGGACACTGAAGCTTTCTTT.

The genes are TRBV7-3 and TRBJ2-1, with 8 bases lining up with TRBD2. The germline gives CDR1 SGHTA, CDR2 FQGTGA. The CDR3 is 18 residues long. V lost 1 base and J lost 8; bases outside the gene matches: 16. The CDR3 region has the DNA TGTGCCAGCAGCTTAATGGCCAGCGGGGGACCCGCTTCTCATGAGCAGTTCTTC. It yields the protein CASSLMASGGPASHEQFF.

V and J are TRBV7-2 and TRBJ1-2; D is unclear. V gave up 7 bases and J gave up 4 bases, with 16 bases separating them. The CDR3 totals 14 residues. Germline CDR1 is SGHTA and CDR2 is FQGNSA. CDR3 protein: CASTLAGSSYGYTF. DNA for the CDR3: TGTGCCAGCACCCTAGCGGGCTCGAGCTATGGCTACACCTTC.

The DNA of the CDR3 is TGCGCCAGCAGCCAAGCCGGGGAGGCCTATGGCTACACCTTC. Translating it yields CASSQAGEAYGYTF. The chain recombines TRBV4-1 with TRBJ1-2; D is unclear. This CDR3 comprises 14 residues. Trimming pared 1 base from V and 4 bases from J, leaving 10 bases between. The V gene's germline CDR1 is MGHRA and CDR2 YSYEKL.

The rearrangement links TRBV21-1 to TRBJ1-4; whether TRBD1, the table's D call, matches the DNA was not checked. TRBV21-1 is a pseudogene. The CDR3 has 15 residues. This chain's CDR3 is CASSTGTALNEKLFF. The CDR3 nucleotides read TGTGCCAGCAGCACAGGGACAGCCTTAAATGAAAAACTGTTTTTT.

This rearrangement joins TRBV6-5 to TRBJ1-2; possible D gene TRBD1, 5 bases. V dropped 8 bases and J dropped 1 base, with 17 bases sitting between them. The CDR3 is 15 residues long. Germline V CDR1 and CDR2: MNHEY, SVGAGI. The CDR3 loop reads CASLFFSTVNYGYTF. The CDR3 DNA reads TGTGCCAGCCTATTTTTTTCGACAGTTAACTATGGCTACACCTTC.

This clone has a single count. The V gene is TRBV2, the J gene TRBJ1-5; D may be TRBD1 (5 bases). This CDR3 region has 15 residues. Trimming removed 7 bases at V and 4 bases at J, with 17 bases between. CDR1 SNHLY and CDR2 FYNNEI come from the germline V gene. CDR3 in DNA: TGTGCCAGCACTGCACAGGCCCTTGGGAATCAGCCCCAGCATTTT. This encodes CASTAQALGNQPQHF. The full variable domain, rest sourced from reference TRBV2 and TRBJ1-5, is EPEVTQTPSHQVTQMGQEVILRCVPISNHLYFYWYRQILGQKVEFLVSFYNNEISEKSEIFDDQFSVERPDGSNFTLKIRSTKLEDSAMYFCASTAQALGNQPQHFGDGTRLSIL.

This clone appeared a single time. V and J are TRBV5-6 and TRBJ1-1, with 8 bases identical to TRBD1. The CDR3 length is 15 residues. V dropped 4 bases and J dropped 10; count of bases not matched to a gene: 15. The germline V gene has CDR1 SGHDT and CDR2 YYEEEE. CDR3 protein: CASSQFDRGFGRAFF. In DNA form, the CDR3 reads TGTGCCAGCAGCCAATTCGACAGGGGTTTTGGTAGAGCTTTCTTT.

The rearrangement joins TRBV11-2 to TRBJ1-5, with 7 bases that match TRBD1. Per germline, CDR1 SGHAT and CDR2 FQNNGV. With V trimmed by 5 bases and J by 4 bases, 8 bases remained unmatched. The length of the CDR3 is 15 residues. The CDR3 DNA reads TGTGCCAGCAGCCTCGGGACAGCAGGAAATCAGCCCCAGCATTTT. Amino acid sequence: CASSLGTAGNQPQHF.

This chain connects TRBV18 to TRBJ2-5; D uncertain. The CDR3 runs to 11 residues. The germline V gene has CDR1 KGHSH and CDR2 LQKENI. The V and J ends lost 2 bases and 6 bases respectively, with 4 bases between them. This chain's CDR3 is CASSPEQTQYF. CDR3 sequence (DNA): TGTGCCAGCTCACCAGAGCAGACCCAGTACTTC.

This chain joins TRBV6-2 or TRBV6-3 and TRBJ1-5; a possible D gene is TRBD1 (6 bases). The V and J ends lost 6 bases and 4 bases respectively, with 19 bases between them. Germline CDR1 reads MNHEY; CDR2 reads SVGEGT. The CDR3 totals 16 residues. The CDR3: CASSPKFRQANQPQHF. In DNA, the CDR3 is TGTGCCAGCAGCCCCAAATTTCGACAGGCAAATCAGCCCCAGCATTTT.